The count of the clone carrying this T cell receptor beta chain is one. This sample is part of a study of blood T cell repertoires in COVID-19. For the study at large: The United States, Italy and Spain provided the acute and convalescent COVID-19 samples.

Methods used by the authors: Reference gene primer amplification in the assay estimated nucleated cell counts. Assay used: immunoSEQ multiplex PCR; TCRdb lists only in-frame clones, some missing. That table is the source of V, J and clone size, and D and trimming were worked out from the DNA. The repertoire holds 250,000 to 350,000 clones, with roughly 87% as singletons. Germline V gene sequence: CDR1 MNHEY, CDR2 SVGAGI. The CDR3 runs to 14 residues. V was trimmed by 6 bases and J by 0 bases, leaving 11 bases between them. Self-reported history from a screening survey and questionnaire set each donor's cohort. Donors of Cohort 3 who recovered were those that had two negative PCRs, clearance, or symptom resolution.

This receptor was taken from a woman between 40 and 50 years old who had recovered from COVID-19. Source material: PBMCs or T cells enriched from blood (not recorded which). V and J are TRBV6-5 and TRBJ1-2, with D possibly TRBD1 on 6 matching bases. This CDR3 reads CASSRHRANYGYTF. The CDR3 DNA sequence: TGTGCCAGCAGCCGACACAGGGCTAACTATGGCTACACCTTC.